This T cell receptor (beta chain) stems from a study of cytomegalovirus exposure and HLA in healthy donors. Remarks on this clone: What it binds is unknown.

Trimming cost V 2 bases and J 6 bases, with 14 bases left between them. Germline-derived CDR1 and CDR2 are MNHEY and SMNVEV (reference sequence). This CDR3 has 14 residues. The study's findings and limits: Cytomegalovirus status, reportedly, was diagnosed with high specificity and sensitivity by the classifier. As a later analysis showed, several of the most significant clusters appeared to be linked to common viral pathogens.

A multiplex PCR was run with 60 Vbeta primers and 13 Jbeta primers. Per the original methods: An analysis performed later counted about 80 million unique TCR beta chains (roughly 11 million of them shared). Produced via immunoSEQ multiplex PCR; TCRdb's table is partial and in-frame only. V and J calls and clone size are given by that table; D and trimming were obtained from the DNA. The specimen's table records tens of thousands of clones. The gene calls are TRBV27 and TRBJ2-7; D is uncertain. The sequencing input was PBMCs. The source of this sequence is a woman aged 30 to 39 in good health and CMV-seronegative. CDR3 amino acids: CASSLSPPRSEQYF. Here the CDR3 DNA reads TGTGCCAGCAGTTTAAGCCCCCCTAGATCCGAGCAGTACTTC.